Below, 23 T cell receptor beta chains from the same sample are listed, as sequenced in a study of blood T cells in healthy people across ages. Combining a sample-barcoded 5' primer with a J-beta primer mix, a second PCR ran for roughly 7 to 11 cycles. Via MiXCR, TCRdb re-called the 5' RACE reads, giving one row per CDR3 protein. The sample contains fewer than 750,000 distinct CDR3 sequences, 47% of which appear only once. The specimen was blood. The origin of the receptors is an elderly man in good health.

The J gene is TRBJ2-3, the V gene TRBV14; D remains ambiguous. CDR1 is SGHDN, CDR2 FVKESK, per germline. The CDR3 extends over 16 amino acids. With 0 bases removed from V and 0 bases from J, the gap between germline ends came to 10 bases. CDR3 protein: CASSQDGGTSTDTQYF. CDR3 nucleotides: TGTGCCAGCAGCCAAGATGGCGGAACTAGCACAGATACGCAGTATTTT.

Written as DNA, the CDR3 is TGCGCCAGCAGCGTCGATGAACAGGGAGGTTCTGAAAAACTGTTTTTT. Translating it yields CASSVDEQGGSEKLFF. The V call is TRBV5-1, the J call TRBJ1-4; a possible D gene is TRBD1 (6 bases). This CDR3 contains 16 residues. Trimming left V 4 bases short and J 7 bases short, with 20 bases between. Germline V gene data show CDR1 as SGHRS and CDR2 as YFSETQ.

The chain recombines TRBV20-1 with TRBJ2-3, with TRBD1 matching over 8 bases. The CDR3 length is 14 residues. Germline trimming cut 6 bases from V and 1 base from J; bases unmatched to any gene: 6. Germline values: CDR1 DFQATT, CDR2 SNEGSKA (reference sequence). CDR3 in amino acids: CSAGPGQGTDTQYF. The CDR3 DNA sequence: TGCAGTGCGGGTCCGGGACAGGGCACAGATACGCAGTATTTT.

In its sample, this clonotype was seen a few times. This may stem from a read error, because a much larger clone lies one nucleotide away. In nucleotides, the CDR3 is TGTGCCAGCAGTGGGACTAGCGGGGCTCGCAATGAGCAGTTCTTC. Its protein product is CASSGTSGARNEQFF. The genes are TRBV6-6 and TRBJ2-1, with 13 bases identical to TRBD2. Germline V gene sequence: CDR1 MNHNY, CDR2 SVGAGI (reference sequence). The ends lost 5 bases at V and 6 bases at J; junction bases unmatched: 4. There are 15 residues in the CDR3.

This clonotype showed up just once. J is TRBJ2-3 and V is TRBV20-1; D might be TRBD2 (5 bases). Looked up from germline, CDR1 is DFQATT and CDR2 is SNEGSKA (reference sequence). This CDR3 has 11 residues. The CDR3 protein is CRPSEGTTQYF. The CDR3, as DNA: TGCAGGCCCAGTGAGGGCACGACGCAGTATTTT.

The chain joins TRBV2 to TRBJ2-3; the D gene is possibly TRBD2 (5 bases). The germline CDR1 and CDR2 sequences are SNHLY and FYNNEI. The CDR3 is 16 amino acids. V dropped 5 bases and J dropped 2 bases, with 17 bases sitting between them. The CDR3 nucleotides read TGTGCCAGCAGTAGCCTAGGAGCGGAGCTCACAGATACGCAGTATTTT. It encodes CASSSLGAELTDTQYF.

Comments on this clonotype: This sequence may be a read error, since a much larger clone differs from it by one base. Here the CDR3 reads CASSGTGGFNEQYF. The DNA of the CDR3 is TGTGCCAGCAGTGGGACAGGGGGCTTTAATGAGCAGTACTTC. V is TRBV28 and J is TRBJ2-5, with TRBD1 matching 12 bases. The CDR3 has 14 amino acids. Germline values: CDR1 MDHEN, CDR2 SYDVKM. Trimming took 5 bases from V and 11 from J; bases not matched to a gene: 9.

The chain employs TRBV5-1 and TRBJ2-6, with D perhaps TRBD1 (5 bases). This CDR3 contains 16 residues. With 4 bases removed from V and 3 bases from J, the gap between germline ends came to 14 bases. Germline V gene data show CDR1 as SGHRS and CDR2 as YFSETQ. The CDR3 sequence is CASSQPGIGGANVLTF. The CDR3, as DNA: TGCGCCAGCAGCCAACCAGGGATTGGTGGGGCCAACGTCCTGACTTTC.

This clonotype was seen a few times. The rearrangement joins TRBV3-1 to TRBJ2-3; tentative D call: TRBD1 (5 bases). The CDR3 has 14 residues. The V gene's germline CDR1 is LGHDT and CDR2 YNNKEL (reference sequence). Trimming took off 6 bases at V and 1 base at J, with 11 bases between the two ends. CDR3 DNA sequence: TGTGCCAGCAGTAAGGGGTACCGCACAGATACGCAGTATTTT. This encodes CASSKGYRTDTQYF.

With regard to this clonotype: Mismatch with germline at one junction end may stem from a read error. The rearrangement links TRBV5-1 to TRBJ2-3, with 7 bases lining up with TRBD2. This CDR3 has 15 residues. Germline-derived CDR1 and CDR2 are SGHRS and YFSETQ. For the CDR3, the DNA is TGCGCCAACAGCCCGCTCGGGGGGAGCACAGATACGCAGTATTTT. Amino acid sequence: CANSPLGGSTDTQYF.

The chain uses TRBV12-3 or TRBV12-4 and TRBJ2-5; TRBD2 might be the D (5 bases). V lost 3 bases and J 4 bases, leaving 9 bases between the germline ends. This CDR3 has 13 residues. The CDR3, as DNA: TGTGCCAGCAGTTTCGGGGAGAGAGAGACCCAGTACTTC. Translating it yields CASSFGERETQYF.

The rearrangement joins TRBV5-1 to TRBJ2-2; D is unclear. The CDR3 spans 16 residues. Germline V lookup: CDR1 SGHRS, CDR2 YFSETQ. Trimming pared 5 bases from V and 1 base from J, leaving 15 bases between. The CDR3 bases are TGCGCCAGCAGTGCCGCCGAGGTTAAGAACACCGGGGAGCTGTTTTTT. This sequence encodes CASSAAEVKNTGELFF.

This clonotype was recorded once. The CDR3 protein is CASISDSMNTEAFF. CDR3 nucleotides: TGTGCCAGCATATCTGACAGCATGAACACTGAAGCTTTCTTT. The chain has TRBV16 and TRBJ1-1; possible D gene TRBD1, 5 bases. Trimming took 7 bases from V and 0 from J, leaving 12 bases between them. Germline V lookup: CDR1 KGHSY, CDR2 FQNENV. CDR3 length: 14 amino acids. The complete variable domain, with remaining parts taken from reference TRBV16 and TRBJ1-1, reads GEEVAQTPKHLVRGEGQKAKLYCAPIKGHSYVFWYQQVLKNEFKFLISFQNENVFDETGMPKERFSAKCLPNSPCSLEIQATKLEDSAVYFCASISDSMNTEAFFGQGTRLTVV.

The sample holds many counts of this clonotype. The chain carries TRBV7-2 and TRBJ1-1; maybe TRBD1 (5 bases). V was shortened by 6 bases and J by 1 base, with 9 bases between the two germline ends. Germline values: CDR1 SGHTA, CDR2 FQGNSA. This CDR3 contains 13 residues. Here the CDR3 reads CASSMTENTEAFF. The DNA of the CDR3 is TGTGCCAGCAGTATGACAGAGAACACTGAAGCTTTCTTT.

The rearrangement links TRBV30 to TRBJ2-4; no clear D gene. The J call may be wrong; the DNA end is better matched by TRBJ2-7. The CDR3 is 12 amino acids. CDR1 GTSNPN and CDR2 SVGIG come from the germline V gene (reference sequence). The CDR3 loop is CAWSVWGHEQYF. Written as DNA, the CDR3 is TGTGCCTGGAGTGTATGGGGTCACGAGCAGTACTTC.

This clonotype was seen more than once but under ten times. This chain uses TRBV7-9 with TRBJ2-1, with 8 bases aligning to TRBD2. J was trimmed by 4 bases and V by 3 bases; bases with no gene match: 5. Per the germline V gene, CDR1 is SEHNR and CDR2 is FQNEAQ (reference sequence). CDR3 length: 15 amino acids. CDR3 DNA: TGTGCCAGCAGCTTCATTAGCGGGAAATACAATGAGCAGTTCTTC. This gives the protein CASSFISGKYNEQFF.

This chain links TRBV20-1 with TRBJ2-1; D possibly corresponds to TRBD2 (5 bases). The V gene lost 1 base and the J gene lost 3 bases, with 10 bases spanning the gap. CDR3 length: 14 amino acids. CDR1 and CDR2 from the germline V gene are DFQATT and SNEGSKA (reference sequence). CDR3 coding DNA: TGCAGTGCTAGAGGGCCGAGGGACTACAATGAGCAGTTCTTC. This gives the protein CSARGPRDYNEQFF.

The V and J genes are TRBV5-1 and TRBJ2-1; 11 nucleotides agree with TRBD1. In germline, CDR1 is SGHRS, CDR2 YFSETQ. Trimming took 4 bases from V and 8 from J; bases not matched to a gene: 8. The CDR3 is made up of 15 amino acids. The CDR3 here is CASSGGRTGGYEQFF. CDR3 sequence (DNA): TGCGCCAGCAGCGGGGGACGGACAGGGGGCTATGAGCAGTTCTTC.

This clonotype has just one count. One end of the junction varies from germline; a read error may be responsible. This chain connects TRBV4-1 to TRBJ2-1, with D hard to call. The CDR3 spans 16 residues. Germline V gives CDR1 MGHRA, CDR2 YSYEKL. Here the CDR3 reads CASNQEVGVAYNEQFF. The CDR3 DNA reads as TGCGCCAGCAACCAAGAAGTCGGTGTTGCCTACAATGAGCAGTTCTTC.

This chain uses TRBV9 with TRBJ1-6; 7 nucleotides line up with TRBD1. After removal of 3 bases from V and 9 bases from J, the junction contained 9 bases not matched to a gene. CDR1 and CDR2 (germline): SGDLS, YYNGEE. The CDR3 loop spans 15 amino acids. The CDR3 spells CASSARGDRGSPLHF. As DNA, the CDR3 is TGTGCCAGCAGCGCCAGAGGGGACAGAGGTTCACCCCTCCACTTT.

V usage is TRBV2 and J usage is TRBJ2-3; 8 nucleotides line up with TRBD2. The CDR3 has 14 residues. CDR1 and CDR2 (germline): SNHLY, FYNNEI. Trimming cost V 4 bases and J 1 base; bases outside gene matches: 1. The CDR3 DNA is TGTGCCAGCAGTGGGGGACTAGGCACAGATACGCAGTATTTT. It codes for CASSGGLGTDTQYF.

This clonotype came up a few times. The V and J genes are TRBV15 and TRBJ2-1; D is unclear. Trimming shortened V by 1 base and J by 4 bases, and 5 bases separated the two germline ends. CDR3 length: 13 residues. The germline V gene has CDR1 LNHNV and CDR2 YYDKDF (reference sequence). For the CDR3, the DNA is TGTGCCACCAGCAGAGTTGGGTACAATGAGCAGTTCTTC. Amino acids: CATSRVGYNEQFF.

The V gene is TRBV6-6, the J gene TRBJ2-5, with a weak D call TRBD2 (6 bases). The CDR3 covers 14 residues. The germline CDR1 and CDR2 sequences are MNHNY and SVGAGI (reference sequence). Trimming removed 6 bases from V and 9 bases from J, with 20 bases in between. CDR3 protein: CASRPLSGGESQYF. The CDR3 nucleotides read TGTGCCAGCAGACCTCTCTCGGGCGGGGAGTCCCAGTACTTC.